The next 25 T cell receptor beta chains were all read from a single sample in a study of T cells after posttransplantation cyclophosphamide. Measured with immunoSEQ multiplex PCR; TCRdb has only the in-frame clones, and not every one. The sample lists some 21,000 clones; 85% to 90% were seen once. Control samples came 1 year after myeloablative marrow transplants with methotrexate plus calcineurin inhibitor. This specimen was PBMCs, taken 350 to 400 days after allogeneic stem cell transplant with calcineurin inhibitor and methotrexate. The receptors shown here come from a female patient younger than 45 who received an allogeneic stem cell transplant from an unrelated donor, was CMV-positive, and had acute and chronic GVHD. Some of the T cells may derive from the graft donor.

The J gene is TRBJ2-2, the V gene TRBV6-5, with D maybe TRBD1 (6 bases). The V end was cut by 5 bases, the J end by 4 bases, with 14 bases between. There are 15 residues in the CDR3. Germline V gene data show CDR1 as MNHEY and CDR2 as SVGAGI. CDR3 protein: CASSTPTGTTGELFF. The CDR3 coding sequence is TGTGCCAGCAGTACACCGACAGGAACCACCGGGGAGCTGTTTTTT.

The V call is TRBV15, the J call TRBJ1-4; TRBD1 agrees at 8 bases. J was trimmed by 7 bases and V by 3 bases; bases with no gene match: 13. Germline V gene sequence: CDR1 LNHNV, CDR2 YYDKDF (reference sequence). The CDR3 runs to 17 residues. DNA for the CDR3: TGTGCCACCAGCAGTCCCCGAGACAGGGGAGGGGGTGAAAAACTGTTTTTT. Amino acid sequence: CATSSPRDRGGGEKLFF. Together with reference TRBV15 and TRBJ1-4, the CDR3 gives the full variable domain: DAMVIQNPRYQVTQFGKPVTLSCSQTLNHNVMYWYQQKSSQAPKLLFHYYDKDFNNEADTPDNFQSRRPNTSFCFLDIRSPGLGDTAMYLCATSSPRDRGGGEKLFFGSGTQLSVL.

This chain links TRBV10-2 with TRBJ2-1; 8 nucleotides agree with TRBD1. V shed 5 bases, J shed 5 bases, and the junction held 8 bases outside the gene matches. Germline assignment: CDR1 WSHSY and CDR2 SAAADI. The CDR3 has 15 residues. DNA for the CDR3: TGCGCCAGCAGTTCGGGACAGGCGCCGGACAATGAGCAGTTCTTC. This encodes CASSSGQAPDNEQFF.

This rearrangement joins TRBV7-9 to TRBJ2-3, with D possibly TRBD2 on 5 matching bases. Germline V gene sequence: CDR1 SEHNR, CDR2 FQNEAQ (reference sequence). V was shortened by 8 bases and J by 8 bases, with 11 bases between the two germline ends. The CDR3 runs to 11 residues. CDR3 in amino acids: CASVVGSTQYF. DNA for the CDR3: TGTGCCAGCGTAGTGGGGAGTACGCAGTATTTT.

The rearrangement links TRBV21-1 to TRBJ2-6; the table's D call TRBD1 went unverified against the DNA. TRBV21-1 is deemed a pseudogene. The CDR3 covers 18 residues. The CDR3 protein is CASCLRDRGLPGANVLTF. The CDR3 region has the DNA TGTGCCAGCTGCCTCCGGGACAGGGGGCTTCCCGGGGCCAACGTCCTGACTTTC.

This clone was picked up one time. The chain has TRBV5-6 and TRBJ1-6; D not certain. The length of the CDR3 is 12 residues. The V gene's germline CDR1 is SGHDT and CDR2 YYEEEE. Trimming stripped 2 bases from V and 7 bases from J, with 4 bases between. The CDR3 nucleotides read TGTGCCAGCAGCTTAGAGAATTCACCCCTCCACTTT. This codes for CASSLENSPLHF.

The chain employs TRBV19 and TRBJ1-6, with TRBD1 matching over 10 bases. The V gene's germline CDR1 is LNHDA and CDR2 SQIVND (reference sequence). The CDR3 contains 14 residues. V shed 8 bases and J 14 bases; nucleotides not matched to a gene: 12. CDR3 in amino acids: CASAGRDRGLSLHF. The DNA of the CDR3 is TGTGCCAGTGCCGGGAGGGACAGGGGTTTGTCCCTCCACTTT.

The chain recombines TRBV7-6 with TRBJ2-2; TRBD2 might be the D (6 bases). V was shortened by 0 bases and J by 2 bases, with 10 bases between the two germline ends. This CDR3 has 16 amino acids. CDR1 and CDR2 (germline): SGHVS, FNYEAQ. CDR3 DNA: TGTGCCAGCAGCTTAGCTAGCGGACTAAACACCGGGGAGCTGTTTTTT. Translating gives CASSLASGLNTGELFF.

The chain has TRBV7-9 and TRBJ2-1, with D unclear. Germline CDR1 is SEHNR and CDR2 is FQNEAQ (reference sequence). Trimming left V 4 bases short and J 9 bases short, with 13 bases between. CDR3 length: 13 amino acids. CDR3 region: CASSSEGAPEQFF. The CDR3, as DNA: TGTGCCAGCAGCTCCGAAGGAGCTCCTGAGCAGTTCTTC. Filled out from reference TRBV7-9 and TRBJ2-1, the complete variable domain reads DTGVSQNPRHKITKRGQNVTFRCDPISEHNRLYWYRQTLGQGPEFLTYFQNEAQLEKSRLLSDRFSAERPKGSFSTLEIQRTEQGDSAMYLCASSSEGAPEQFFGPGTRLTVL.

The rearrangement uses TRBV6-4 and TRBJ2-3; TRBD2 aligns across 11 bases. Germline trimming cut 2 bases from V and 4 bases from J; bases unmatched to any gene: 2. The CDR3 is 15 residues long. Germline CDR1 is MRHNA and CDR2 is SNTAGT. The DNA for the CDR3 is TGTGCCAGCAGTGACGAACTAGCGGGAGCAGATACGCAGTATTTT. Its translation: CASSDELAGADTQYF.

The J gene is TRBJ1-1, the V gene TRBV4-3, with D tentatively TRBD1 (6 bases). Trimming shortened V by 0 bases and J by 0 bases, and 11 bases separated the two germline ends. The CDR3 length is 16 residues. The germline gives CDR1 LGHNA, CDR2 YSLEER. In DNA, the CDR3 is TGCGCCAGCAGCCAAGAAGCAGGGGAACTGAACACTGAAGCTTTCTTT. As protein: CASSQEAGELNTEAFF.

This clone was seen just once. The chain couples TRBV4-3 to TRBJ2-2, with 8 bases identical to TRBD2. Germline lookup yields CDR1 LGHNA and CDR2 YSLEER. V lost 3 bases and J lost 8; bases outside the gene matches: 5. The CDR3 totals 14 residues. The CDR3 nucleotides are TGCGCCAGCAGCCAGGGACTAGGTGGAGGGGAGCTGTTTTTT. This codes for CASSQGLGGGELFF.

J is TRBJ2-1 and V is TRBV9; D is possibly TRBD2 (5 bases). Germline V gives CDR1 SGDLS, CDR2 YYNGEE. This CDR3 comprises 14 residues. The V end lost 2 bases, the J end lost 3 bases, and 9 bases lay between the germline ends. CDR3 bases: TGTGCCAGCAGCGTGAGCGGCCTCTACAATGAGCAGTTCTTC. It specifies CASSVSGLYNEQFF. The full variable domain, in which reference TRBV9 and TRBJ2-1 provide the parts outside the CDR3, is DSGVTQTPKHLITATGQRVTLRCSPRSGDLSVYWYQQSLDQGLQFLIQYYNGEERAKGNILERFSAQQFPDLHSELNLSSLELGDSALYFCASSVSGLYNEQFFGPGTRLTVL.

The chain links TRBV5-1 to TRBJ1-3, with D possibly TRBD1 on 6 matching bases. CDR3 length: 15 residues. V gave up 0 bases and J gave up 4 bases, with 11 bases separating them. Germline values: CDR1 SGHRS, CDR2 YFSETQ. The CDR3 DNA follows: TGCGCCAGCAGCTTGGGAACAGGGAGAGGAAACACCATATATTTT. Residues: CASSLGTGRGNTIYF. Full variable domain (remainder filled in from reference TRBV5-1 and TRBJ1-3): KAGVTQTPRYLIKTRGQQVTLSCSPISGHRSVSWYQQTPGQGLQFLFEYFSETQRNKGNFPGRFSGRQFSNSRSEMNVSTLELGDSALYLCASSLGTGRGNTIYFGEGSWLTVV.

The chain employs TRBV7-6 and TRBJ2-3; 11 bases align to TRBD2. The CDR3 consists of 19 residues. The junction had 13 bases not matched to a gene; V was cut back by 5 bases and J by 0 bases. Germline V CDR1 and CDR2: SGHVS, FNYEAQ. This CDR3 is CASSPPRLAGLSSTDTQYF. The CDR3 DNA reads TGTGCCAGCAGCCCTCCCCGACTAGCGGGACTTTCTAGCACAGATACGCAGTATTTT.

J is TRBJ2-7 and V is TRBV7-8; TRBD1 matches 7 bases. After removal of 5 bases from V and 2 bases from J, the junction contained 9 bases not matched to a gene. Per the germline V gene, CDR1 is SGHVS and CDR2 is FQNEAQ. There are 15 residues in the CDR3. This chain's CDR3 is CASSRTGASAYEQYV. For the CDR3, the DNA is TGTGCCAGCAGCCGAACAGGGGCCAGTGCCTACGAGCAGTACGTC.

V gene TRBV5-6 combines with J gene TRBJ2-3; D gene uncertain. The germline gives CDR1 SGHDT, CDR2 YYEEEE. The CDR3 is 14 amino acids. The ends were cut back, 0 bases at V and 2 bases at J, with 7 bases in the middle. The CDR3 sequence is CASSLVLVTDTQYF. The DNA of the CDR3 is TGTGCCAGCAGCTTGGTCCTAGTCACAGATACGCAGTATTTT. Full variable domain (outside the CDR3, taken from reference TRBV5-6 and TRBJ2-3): DAGVTQSPTHLIKTRGQQVTLRCSPKSGHDTVSWYQQALGQGPQFIFQYYEEEERQRGNFPDRFSGHQFPNYSSELNVNALLLGDSALYLCASSLVLVTDTQYFGPGTRLTVL.

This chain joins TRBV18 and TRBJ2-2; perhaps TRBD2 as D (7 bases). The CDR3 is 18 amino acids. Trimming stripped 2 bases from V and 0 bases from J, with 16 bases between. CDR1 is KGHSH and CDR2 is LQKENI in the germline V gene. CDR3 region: CASSPYGGGGPNTGELFF. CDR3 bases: TGTGCCAGCTCACCATACGGTGGCGGGGGCCCGAACACCGGGGAGCTGTTTTTT.

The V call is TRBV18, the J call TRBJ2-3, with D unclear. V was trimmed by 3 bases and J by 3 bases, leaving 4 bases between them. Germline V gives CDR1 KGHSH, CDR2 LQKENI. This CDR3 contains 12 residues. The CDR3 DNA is TGTGCCAGCTCACCCCGGACAGATACGCAGTATTTT. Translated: CASSPRTDTQYF. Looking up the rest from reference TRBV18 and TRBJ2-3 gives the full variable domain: NAGVMQNPRHLVRRRGQEARLRCSPMKGHSHVYWYRQLPEEGLKFMVYLQKENIIDESGMPKERFSAEFPKEGPSILRIQQVVRGDSAAYFCASSPRTDTQYFGPGTRLTVL.

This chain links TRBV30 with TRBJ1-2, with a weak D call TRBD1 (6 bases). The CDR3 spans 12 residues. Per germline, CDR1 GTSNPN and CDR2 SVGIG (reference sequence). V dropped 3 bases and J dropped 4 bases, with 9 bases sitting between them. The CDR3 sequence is CAWRQGPYGYTF. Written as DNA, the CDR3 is TGTGCCTGGAGACAGGGACCCTATGGCTACACCTTC.

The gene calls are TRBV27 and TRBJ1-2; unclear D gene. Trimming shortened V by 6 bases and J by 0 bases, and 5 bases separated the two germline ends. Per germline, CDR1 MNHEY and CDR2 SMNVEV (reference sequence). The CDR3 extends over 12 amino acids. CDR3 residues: CASSQANYGYTF. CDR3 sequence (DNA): TGTGCCAGCAGCCAGGCTAACTATGGCTACACCTTC.

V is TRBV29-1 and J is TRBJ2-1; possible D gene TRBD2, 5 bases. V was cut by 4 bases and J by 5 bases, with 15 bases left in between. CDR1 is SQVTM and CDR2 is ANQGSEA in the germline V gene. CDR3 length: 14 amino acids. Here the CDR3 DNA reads TGCAGCGTTGGGCAAGGGAGAGGGAACAATGAGCAGTTCTTC. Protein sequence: CSVGQGRGNNEQFF.

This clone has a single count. In DNA, the CDR3 is TGTGCCAGCAGGGGACAGGGATCCCCTAACTATGGCTACACCTTC. Amino acid sequence: CASRGQGSPNYGYTF. The rearrangement joins TRBV9 to TRBJ1-2; 9 nucleotides agree with TRBD1. The J segment lost 0 bases and the V segment lost 5 bases, leaving 5 bases of the junction unmatched. This CDR3 contains 15 residues. The germline gives CDR1 SGDLS, CDR2 YYNGEE.

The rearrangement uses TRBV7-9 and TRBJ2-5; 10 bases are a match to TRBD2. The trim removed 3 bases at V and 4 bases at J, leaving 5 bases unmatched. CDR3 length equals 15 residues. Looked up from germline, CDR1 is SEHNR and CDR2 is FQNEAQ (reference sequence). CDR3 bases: TGTGCCAGCAGCTTTGGACTAGCGGAGACAGAGACCCAGTACTTC. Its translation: CASSFGLAETETQYF.

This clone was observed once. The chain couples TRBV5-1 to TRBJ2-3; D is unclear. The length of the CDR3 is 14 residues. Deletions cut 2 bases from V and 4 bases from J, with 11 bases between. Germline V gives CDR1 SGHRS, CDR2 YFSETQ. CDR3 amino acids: CASSFQVSSDTQYF. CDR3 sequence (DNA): TGCGCCAGCAGCTTTCAAGTAAGCTCAGATACGCAGTATTTT. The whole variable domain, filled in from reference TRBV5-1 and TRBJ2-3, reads KAGVTQTPRYLIKTRGQQVTLSCSPISGHRSVSWYQQTPGQGLQFLFEYFSETQRNKGNFPGRFSGRQFSNSRSEMNVSTLELGDSALYLCASSFQVSSDTQYFGPGTRLTVL.